These 27 T cell receptor beta chains came from one sample sequenced in a study of cytotoxic CD8 clonotypes in ibrutinib-treated CLL (dated by TCRdb to the early 2020s). This sample's time point label indicates: approximately eleven months on ibrutinib. Library method: the immunoSEQ multiplex PCR assay. TCRdb provides this immuneACCESS table in a form limited to in-frame rearrangements. Some clones are lacking; in checked studies, under half of them reflect an unresolved V gene, and why the rest are absent is not known. Present in this sample are under 150,000 clones, 75% to 95% of which were seen just once. Less than 14% of the sample goes to the ten largest clones. The sample in question was PBMCs, obtained after 12 months of ibrutinib treatment. The origin of the receptors is a human donor with chronic lymphocytic leukemia.

Details on this clone: Other DNA sequences in the same sample also yield this CDR3. The rearrangement links TRBV28 to TRBJ2-7; D perhaps matches TRBD1 (5 bases). CDR1 and CDR2 (germline): MDHEN, SYDVKM. V was pared by 5 bases and J by 1 base, with 9 bases between. The CDR3 totals 13 residues. CDR3 region: CASSIHRSYEQYF. In DNA form, the CDR3 reads TGTGCCAGCAGTATCCACAGGTCCTACGAGCAGTACTTC. Drawing the rest from reference TRBV28 and TRBJ2-7, the complete variable domain is DVKVTQSSRYLVKRTGEKVFLECVQDMDHENMFWYRQDPGLGLRLIYFSYDVKMKEKGDIPEGYSVSREKKERFSLILESASTNQTSMYLCASSIHRSYEQYFGPGTRLTVT.

This clone appeared a single time. V gene TRBV5-4 combines with J gene TRBJ2-5; D may be TRBD1 (6 bases). V gave up 4 bases and J gave up 1 base, with 23 bases separating them. This CDR3 contains 18 residues. Germline assignment: CDR1 SGHNT and CDR2 YYREEE (reference sequence). The CDR3 DNA follows: TGTGCCAGCAGCAAGGAACACCCCCCAGGGACACCCCAAGAGACCCAGTACTTC. Protein sequence: CASSKEHPPGTPQETQYF.

V usage is TRBV5-8 and J usage is TRBJ1-1; D not resolved. CDR3 length: 15 amino acids. Germline values: CDR1 SGHTS, CDR2 YDEGEE. V lost 0 bases to trimming and J lost 0 bases, with 9 bases between them. The CDR3: CASSLGSVVNTEAFF. The CDR3 DNA follows: TGTGCCAGCAGCTTGGGAAGCGTAGTGAACACTGAAGCTTTCTTT.

This clone has only one observation. The chain carries TRBV15 and TRBJ1-1; D unclear. The germline gives CDR1 LNHNV, CDR2 YYDKDF (reference sequence). The length of the CDR3 is 16 residues. V was clipped by 5 bases and J by 0 bases, with 16 bases between them. The CDR3 region has the DNA TGTGCCACCAGCTTGGCGAGCGGCCGGGTGAACACTGAAGCTTTCTTT. It encodes CATSLASGRVNTEAFF.

This sequence joins TRBV11-2 and TRBJ2-3; D ambiguous. Germline V lookup: CDR1 SGHAT, CDR2 FQNNGV. The CDR3 runs to 16 residues. Trimming stripped 1 base from V and 3 bases from J, with 14 bases between. Written as DNA, the CDR3 is TGTGCCAGCAGCTTAGCGGTCGGCGGAAAAACAGATACGCAGTATTTT. Its translation: CASSLAVGGKTDTQYF.

This chain uses TRBV7-3 with TRBJ2-3; 7 bases are a match to TRBD2. The CDR3 length is 15 residues. Losses at the gene ends were 1 base for V and 5 bases for J; bases not matched to a gene: 6. Per the germline V gene, CDR1 is SGHTA and CDR2 is FQGTGA. The CDR3 sequence: CASSLRAGAVDTQYF. CDR3 nucleotides: TGTGCCAGCAGCTTAAGGGCGGGAGCCGTAGATACGCAGTATTTT. The full variable domain, with the rest looked up from reference TRBV7-3 and TRBJ2-3, is GAGVSQTPSNKVTEKGKYVELRCDPISGHTALYWYRQSLGQGPEFLIYFQGTGAADDSGLPNDRFFAVRPEGSVSTLKIQRTERGDSAVYLCASSLRAGAVDTQYFGPGTRLTVL.

The chain joins TRBV9 to TRBJ2-1; 7 bases are a match to TRBD2. The germline V gene encodes CDR1 SGDLS and CDR2 YYNGEE. This CDR3 is built from 18 residues. The V and J ends lost 3 bases and 5 bases, in that order; junction bases with no gene match: 17. The CDR3 coding sequence is TGTGCCAGCAGCGCAGAAGGACTAGTCGGAGCGGGACACAATGAGCAGTTCTTC. This encodes CASSAEGLVGAGHNEQFF.

This chain joins TRBV5-4 and TRBJ2-2; 7 nucleotides align to TRBD1. Looked up from germline, CDR1 is SGHNT and CDR2 is YYREEE (reference sequence). Trimming took 4 bases from V and 1 from J; bases not matched to a gene: 4. CDR3 size: 15 residues. The CDR3 region is CASSDRDWNTGELFF. CDR3 DNA: TGTGCCAGCAGCGACAGGGATTGGAACACCGGGGAGCTGTTTTTT.

The V call is TRBV7-9, the J call TRBJ1-1, with D uncertain. This CDR3 is 15 amino acids long. Germline CDR1 is SEHNR and CDR2 is FQNEAQ (reference sequence). V was shortened by 1 base and J by 0 bases, with 9 bases between the two germline ends. For the CDR3, the DNA is TGTGCCAGCAGCTTAGGATTGGGATTGAACACTGAAGCTTTCTTT. Protein: CASSLGLGLNTEAFF.

The J gene is TRBJ2-1, the V gene TRBV2; possibly TRBD2 for D (5 bases). Trimming removed 2 bases at V and 13 bases at J, with 12 bases between. This CDR3 spans 12 amino acids. Germline lookup yields CDR1 SNHLY and CDR2 FYNNEI. The CDR3 region has the DNA TGTGCCAGCAGTGAAAATTCCGGGGAACAGTTCTTC. Encoded protein: CASSENSGEQFF.

V and J are TRBV7-2 and TRBJ2-3; unclear D gene. The CDR3 has 13 residues. The ends were cut back, 3 bases at V and 0 bases at J, with 4 bases in the middle. The germline CDR1 and CDR2 sequences are SGHTA and FQGNSA. The CDR3 region is CASSFGSTDTQYF. DNA for the CDR3: TGTGCCAGCAGCTTTGGCAGCACAGATACGCAGTATTTT.

This clone was found once. The chain joins TRBV6-5 to TRBJ2-2; TRBD2 matches 8 bases. The V gene's germline CDR1 is MNHEY and CDR2 SVGAGI. The CDR3 is 15 residues long. With 1 base clipped from V and 5 bases from J, the junction kept 3 bases outside the gene matches. The CDR3 loop is CASSYWREVTGELFF. CDR3 nucleotides: TGTGCCAGCAGTTACTGGCGGGAGGTTACCGGGGAGCTGTTTTTT.

This chain links TRBV9 with TRBJ1-2; TRBD1 aligns across 7 bases. Unmatched junction bases numbered 9, after V lost 4 bases and J lost 0 bases. Germline CDR1 and CDR2: SGDLS and YYNGEE. The CDR3 consists of 16 residues. The CDR3 loop is CASSQTGTVPNYGYTF. In DNA form, the CDR3 reads TGTGCCAGCAGCCAGACCGGGACAGTACCTAACTATGGCTACACCTTC.

The chain joins TRBV7-9 to TRBJ2-1; 13 bases fit TRBD2. CDR3 size: 14 residues. V lost 6 bases to trimming and J lost 7 bases; unmatched junction nucleotides: 3. Germline CDR1 reads SEHNR; CDR2 reads FQNEAQ (reference sequence). The CDR3 reads CASRWTSGSNEQFF. The CDR3 nucleotides are TGTGCCAGCAGATGGACTAGCGGGAGTAATGAGCAGTTCTTC.

This sequence joins TRBV19 and TRBJ2-1, with TRBD2 matching 12 bases. The CDR3 totals 14 residues. V was clipped by 5 bases and J by 8 bases; unmatched bases: 4. Germline values: CDR1 LNHDA, CDR2 SQIVND (reference sequence). The CDR3 DNA reads TGTGCCAGTAGTTCTAGCGGGAGGGTCGATGAGCAGTTCTTC. The encoded protein is CASSSSGRVDEQFF.

The chain links TRBV5-1 to TRBJ1-4, with a possible D match to TRBD1 (5 bases). V shed 7 bases and J shed 2 bases, with 15 bases lying between them. Germline-derived CDR1 and CDR2 are SGHRS and YFSETQ. The CDR3 loop spans 15 amino acids. DNA for the CDR3: TGCGCCAGCCGAGCCGACGGGGCGACTAATGAAAAACTGTTTTTT. It codes for CASRADGATNEKLFF.

The chain employs TRBV25-1 and TRBJ1-2; 7 nucleotides line up with TRBD1. CDR1 is MGHDK, CDR2 SYGVNS, per germline. With 4 bases clipped from V and 3 bases from J, the junction kept 8 bases outside the gene matches. The CDR3 spans 15 residues. CDR3 loop: CASSATDRSDYGYTF. The CDR3 nucleotides are TGTGCCAGCAGTGCCACGGACAGGTCAGACTATGGCTACACCTTC.

The chain uses TRBV6-5 and TRBJ1-3; D is unresolved. Germline CDR1 reads MNHEY; CDR2 reads SVGAGI. V dropped 6 bases and J dropped 0 bases, with 3 bases sitting between them. CDR3 length: 12 residues. The CDR3 nucleotides read TGTGCCAGCAGCCTCTCTGGAAACACCATATATTTT. Translated, it gives CASSLSGNTIYF.

The genes are TRBV15 and TRBJ1-5; tentative D call: TRBD1 (6 bases). CDR1 is LNHNV, CDR2 YYDKDF, per germline (reference sequence). Between the trimmed V and J ends, which lost 6 bases and 3 bases, there was a span of 15 bases. The CDR3 consists of 15 residues. The CDR3 region has the DNA TGTGCCACCAGAGCTCCAGGGGCGATCAATCAGCCCCAGCATTTT. Its protein product is CATRAPGAINQPQHF.

Here the CDR3 DNA reads TGTGCCAGCAGCCAGGACAGGGGAACTGAAGCTTTCTTT. This translates into CASSQDRGTEAFF. V usage is TRBV11-2 and J usage is TRBJ1-1, with TRBD1 matching over 9 bases. From germline, CDR1 is SGHAT and CDR2 FQNNGV. The CDR3 extends over 13 amino acids. After removal of 5 bases from V and 5 bases from J, the junction contained 3 bases not matched to a gene.

A word on this clone: Distinct nucleotide sequences in the sample also encode this CDR3. The rearrangement joins TRBV7-9 to TRBJ2-5; no clear D. Germline CDR1 SEHNR, CDR2 FQNEAQ (reference sequence). The V end was cut by 1 base, the J end by 4 bases, with 4 bases between. The CDR3 contains 12 residues. The CDR3 loop reads CASSLVPETQYF. The CDR3 bases are TGTGCCAGCAGCTTAGTCCCAGAGACCCAGTACTTC.

DNA for the CDR3: TGTGCCAGCAGTTTATCGAGCCAGGTTAGTTTCTTGAATGAGCAGTTCTTC. Its protein product is CASSLSSQVSFLNEQFF. This chain links TRBV27 with TRBJ2-1; D remains ambiguous. The CDR3 consists of 17 residues. Germline assignment: CDR1 MNHEY and CDR2 SMNVEV (reference sequence). Trimming stripped 0 bases from V and 7 bases from J, with 19 bases between.

This sequence joins TRBV5-4 and TRBJ2-3, with D possibly matching TRBD2 (5 bases). Germline CDR1 is SGHNT and CDR2 is YYREEE (reference sequence). Between the trimmed V and J ends, which lost 0 bases and 2 bases, there was a span of 10 bases. The CDR3 extends over 15 amino acids. The CDR3 region is CASSLGGGITDTQYF. As DNA, the CDR3 is TGTGCCAGCAGCTTGGGAGGAGGTATCACAGATACGCAGTATTTT.

V gene TRBV7-2 combines with J gene TRBJ2-2; D gene ambiguous. CDR3 length: 12 residues. The ends were cut back, 5 bases at V and 7 bases at J, with 8 bases in the middle. Germline V lookup: CDR1 SGHTA, CDR2 FQGNSA. CDR3 sequence: CASSLLFGELFF. In nucleotides, the CDR3 is TGTGCCAGCAGCCTACTATTCGGGGAGCTGTTTTTT.

The chain joins TRBV10-3 to TRBJ1-2, with 11 bases aligning to TRBD1. This CDR3 region has 14 residues. V shed 7 bases, J shed 3 bases, and the junction held 4 bases outside the gene matches. CDR1 ENHRY and CDR2 SYGVKD come from the germline V gene. The CDR3 sequence is CAITRTGGDYGYTF. The CDR3 coding sequence is TGTGCCATCACCCGGACAGGGGGCGACTATGGCTACACCTTC.

The chain combines TRBV6-6 with TRBJ1-2; 8 nucleotides match TRBD1. The V segment lost 7 bases and the J segment 3 bases; nucleotides outside the gene matches: 13. Looked up from germline, CDR1 is MNHNY and CDR2 is SVGAGI (reference sequence). This CDR3 is 16 amino acids long. CDR3 sequence: CASILGTGYDYYGYTF. Here the CDR3 DNA reads TGTGCCAGCATCCTGGGGACAGGTTATGACTACTATGGCTACACCTTC.

This clone occurred once. The chain joins TRBV7-2 to TRBJ1-5; no definite D call. The CDR3 length is 15 residues. From germline, CDR1 is SGHTA and CDR2 FQGNSA. Trimming stripped 4 bases from V and 6 bases from J, with 16 bases between. This CDR3 reads CASSYRTSALQPQHF. Written as DNA, the CDR3 is TGTGCCAGCAGCTACCGGACCAGCGCCCTTCAGCCCCAGCATTTT.